The entry below gives a single T cell receptor beta chain sequence along with its context. The antigen is not known. The data derive from a study of T-cell reconstitution after alpha-beta-depleted transplantation in children. Findings of the study overall: Several hundred rapidly expanded clones from non-depleted graft cells reportedly supplied alpha-beta T cells about two months post-transplant. The study traced high day-60 TCRbeta diversity in some patients to surviving recipient T cells and thymic progenitors.

Unique molecular identifiers tagged the TCRbeta library. TCRdb re-analysed the PCR reads in MiXCR, keeping a single row per CDR3 protein. The table has under 850,000 distinct CDR3 sequences, over 10% seen once. Sequenced material: PBMCs, taken before TCRalphabeta/CD19-depleted stem cell transplant. The sequence was collected from a girl aged 2 to 10 with congenital amegakaryocytic thrombocytopenia, due to receive a stem cell transplant.

As DNA, the CDR3 is TGCGCCAGCAGCTTGGGAGTCGCGGTCCGGGGGGGAGGCAATGAGCAGTTCTTC. Amino acids: CASSLGVAVRGGGNEQFF. The chain joins TRBV5-1 to TRBJ2-1; 8 nucleotides align to TRBD2. Losses at the gene ends were 0 bases for V and 6 bases for J; bases not matched to a gene: 14. The CDR3 is made up of 18 amino acids. Germline CDR1 and CDR2: SGHRS and YFSETQ.